The 9 T cell receptor beta chains presented below share a single source sample, sequenced in a study of cytomegalovirus exposure and HLA in healthy donors. Vbeta (60) and Jbeta (13) primers were used in the PCR. Sequencing used immunoSEQ multiplex PCR; TCRdb keeps in-frame clones, though not all of them. The sample shows 200,000 or so clones, roughly 84% of them seen only once. The sequenced material came from PBMCs. The receptor source for this set is a boy between 5 and 17 years old in good health and CMV-seronegative.

The chain couples TRBV6-4 to TRBJ2-3; D possibly corresponds to TRBD2 (6 bases). The V and J ends lost 5 bases and 0 bases respectively, with 12 bases between them. The CDR3 length is 15 residues. CDR1 MRHNA and CDR2 SNTAGT come from the germline V gene. CDR3 nucleotide sequence: TGTGCCAGCAGTCCCGGGACTCAGAGCACAGATACGCAGTATTTT. Protein product: CASSPGTQSTDTQYF.

V usage is TRBV5-6 and J usage is TRBJ2-7; 7 bases match TRBD1. V gave up 4 bases and J gave up 0 bases; unmatched junction bases: 10. The germline gives CDR1 SGHDT, CDR2 YYEEEE. The CDR3 loop spans 16 amino acids. The CDR3: CASSEVGQWSSYEQYF. The CDR3 bases are TGTGCCAGCAGCGAGGTGGGACAGTGGAGCTCCTACGAGCAGTACTTC.

V is TRBV5-6 and J is TRBJ2-1; the D gene is possibly TRBD1 (6 bases). This CDR3 comprises 13 residues. From germline, CDR1 is SGHDT and CDR2 YYEEEE. V gave up 4 bases and J gave up 7 bases, with 12 bases separating them. In DNA form, the CDR3 reads TGTGCCAGCAGCGCCCGACAGGAGAATGAGCAGTTCTTC. It yields the protein CASSARQENEQFF.

The V call is TRBV6-5, the J call TRBJ1-5; D ambiguous. CDR1 is MNHEY and CDR2 is SVGAGI in the germline V gene. Trimming pared 2 bases from V and 7 bases from J, leaving 6 bases between. There are 12 residues in the CDR3. The CDR3 DNA follows: TGTGCCAGCAGTTACCCCGGGCAGCCCCAGCATTTT. It is translated as CASSYPGQPQHF.

The chain links TRBV27 to TRBJ2-1; 8 bases map to TRBD2. Germline CDR1 reads MNHEY; CDR2 reads SMNVEV (reference sequence). V dropped 6 bases and J dropped 2; count of bases not matched to a gene: 15. The CDR3 runs to 18 residues. The CDR3, as DNA: TGTGCCAGCAGGGTAGCGGGATTGGGGGGGCAGACCTACAATGAGCAGTTCTTC. This encodes CASRVAGLGGQTYNEQFF.

The V gene is TRBV27, the J gene TRBJ1-5, with D maybe TRBD1 (6 bases). This CDR3 is built from 17 residues. With 6 bases removed from V and 3 bases from J, the gap between germline ends came to 21 bases. Germline CDR1 and CDR2: MNHEY and SMNVEV (reference sequence). CDR3 amino acids: CASRIGGLERNNQPQHF. DNA of the CDR3: TGTGCCAGCAGAATAGGGGGTCTCGAAAGGAACAATCAGCCCCAGCATTTT.

In its sample, this clone was seen once. V is TRBV29-1 and J is TRBJ1-1, with 7 bases identical to TRBD1. Germline V gene lookup returns CDR1 SQVTM and CDR2 ANQGSEA. The CDR3 is 13 amino acids. J lost 4 bases, V lost 6 bases, and 8 bases had no gene match. The CDR3 is CSVDQGGGTEAFF. The CDR3 nucleotides are TGCAGCGTAGACCAGGGGGGAGGCACTGAAGCTTTCTTT.

This clone was counted a few times. The V call is TRBV30, the J call TRBJ1-2, with D possibly matching TRBD1 (5 bases). The CDR3 length is 13 residues. Germline V gives CDR1 GTSNPN, CDR2 SVGIG (reference sequence). Trimming cost V 1 base and J 4 bases, with 10 bases left between them. The CDR3 DNA reads TGTGCCTGGAGTGATGGGGGGATCTATGGCTACACCTTC. Translating it yields CAWSDGGIYGYTF. Combining the CDR3 with reference TRBV30 and TRBJ1-2 gives the whole variable domain SQTIHQWPATLVQPVGSPLSLECTVEGTSNPNLYWYRQAAGRGLQLLFYSVGIGQISSEVPQNLSASRPQDRQFILSSKKLLLSDSGFYLCAWSDGGIYGYTFGSGTRLTVV.

J is TRBJ2-7 and V is TRBV19; 7 bases align to TRBD1. The CDR3 has 14 residues. Trimming cost V 5 bases and J 6 bases; bases outside gene matches: 10. CDR1 and CDR2 from the germline V gene are LNHDA and SQIVND (reference sequence). This chain's CDR3 is CASSATGEWSEQYF. The CDR3 DNA follows: TGTGCCAGTAGTGCAACAGGGGAATGGAGCGAGCAGTACTTC.